These 30 T cell receptor beta chains were all obtained from the same sample, sequenced in a study of cytomegalovirus exposure and HLA in healthy donors. Primers included in the PCR were 60 Vbeta and 13 Jbeta primers. The protocol was immunoSEQ multiplex PCR, while the TCRdb copy is restricted to in-frame clones and leaves out a portion. Found here are about 130,000 clones, more than 75% of them singletons; the top ten hold approximately 1.4%. The specimen was PBMCs. The receptors here all came from a female donor in good health and CMV-seronegative.

The rearrangement links TRBV4-1 to TRBJ1-5, with TRBD1 as a possible D gene (5 bases). V was clipped by 0 bases and J by 5 bases, with 14 bases between them. The CDR3 has 16 amino acids. The germline CDR1 and CDR2 sequences are MGHRA and YSYEKL. CDR3 sequence (DNA): TGCGCCAGCAGCCAAGATGGGTTTGGAGGGGATCAGCCCCAGCATTTT. It translates to CASSQDGFGGDQPQHF.

This clone was counted many times. As DNA, the CDR3 is TGTGCCAGCAGCTTAGGGGCCGTCTATGAAAAACTGTTTTTT. Its translation is CASSLGAVYEKLFF. The V gene is TRBV7-9, the J gene TRBJ1-4; D remains unclear. The germline CDR1 and CDR2 sequences are SEHNR and FQNEAQ (reference sequence). This CDR3 has 14 residues. The V and J ends lost 1 base and 6 bases respectively, with 9 bases between them.

This chain links TRBV5-4 with TRBJ2-6, with 12 bases aligning to TRBD1. Germline values: CDR1 SGHNT, CDR2 YYREEE (reference sequence). This CDR3 spans 16 amino acids. Trimming took 6 bases from V and 5 from J; bases not matched to a gene: 6. CDR3 protein: CASTGQGASRANVLTF. In DNA, the CDR3 is TGTGCCAGCACGGGACAGGGGGCGAGTAGGGCCAACGTCCTGACTTTC.

This clone was found once. The CDR3 loop reads CASSRTGGYEQYF. DNA for the CDR3: TGTGCCAGCTCACGGACAGGAGGCTACGAGCAGTACTTC. V is TRBV18 and J is TRBJ2-7; TRBD1 matches 7 bases. This CDR3 comprises 13 residues. CDR1 KGHSH and CDR2 LQKENI come from the germline V gene. The V gene end was trimmed by 4 bases and the J gene end by 3 bases; junction bases not matched to a gene: 3. Based on the CDR3 plus reference TRBV18 and TRBJ2-7, the full variable domain is NAGVMQNPRHLVRRRGQEARLRCSPMKGHSHVYWYRQLPEEGLKFMVYLQKENIIDESGMPKERFSAEFPKEGPSILRIQQVVRGDSAAYFCASSRTGGYEQYFGPGTRLTVT.

This chain connects TRBV29-1 to TRBJ1-2, with 9 bases lining up with TRBD1. After removal of 6 bases from V and 7 bases from J, the junction contained 12 bases not matched to a gene. The CDR3 is 14 amino acids. CDR1 is SQVTM and CDR2 is ANQGSEA in the germline V gene. CDR3 amino acids: CSVFLQGARGGYTF. The CDR3 coding sequence is TGCAGCGTCTTCCTACAGGGGGCGCGGGGTGGCTACACCTTC.

The rearrangement links TRBV14 to TRBJ1-1; no definite D call. Germline CDR1 SGHDN, CDR2 FVKESK. Between the trimmed V and J ends, which lost 0 bases and 4 bases, there was a span of 15 bases. The CDR3 contains 16 residues. The DNA of the CDR3 is TGTGCCAGCAGCCAAGACGAGGGAAATACCTTCACTGAAGCTTTCTTT. Residues: CASSQDEGNTFTEAFF.

The chain uses TRBV5-6 and TRBJ1-1; D is ambiguous. Germline CDR1 and CDR2: SGHDT and YYEEEE. The V end lost 0 bases, the J end lost 3 bases, and 9 bases lay between the germline ends. The CDR3 consists of 14 residues. Written as DNA, the CDR3 is TGTGCCAGCAGCTTGGCGATGGAGGACACTGAAGCTTTCTTT. Translated, it gives CASSLAMEDTEAFF.

V is TRBV7-3 and J is TRBJ1-1, with 9 bases fitting TRBD1. CDR1 SGHTA and CDR2 FQGTGA come from the germline V gene. The trim removed 1 base at V and 7 bases at J, leaving 4 bases unmatched. There are 14 residues in the CDR3. The CDR3 region has the DNA TGTGCCAGCAGCTTAAATACAGGGGGCTATGAAGCTTTCTTT. It encodes CASSLNTGGYEAFF.

This clone has more than one count but fewer than ten. CDR3: CASSATSWFGEQFF. The CDR3 DNA follows: TGTGCCAGCAGTGCGACTAGCTGGTTCGGTGAGCAGTTCTTC. The chain recombines TRBV6-1 with TRBJ2-1, with TRBD2 identical over 7 bases. Trimming cost V 4 bases and J 9 bases; bases outside gene matches: 9. In germline, CDR1 is MNHNS, CDR2 SASEGT. This CDR3 contains 14 residues.

The rearrangement links TRBV19 to TRBJ2-7; D might be TRBD1 (6 bases). This CDR3 has 13 amino acids. CDR1 is LNHDA, CDR2 SQIVND, per germline (reference sequence). V shed 6 bases and J shed 5 bases, with 14 bases lying between them. The chain's CDR3 is CASRTGQRDEQYF. CDR3 DNA: TGTGCCAGTAGGACAGGCCAAAGGGACGAGCAGTACTTC.

V and J are TRBV11-2 and TRBJ2-7, with 15 bases matching TRBD2. Trimming took 5 bases from V and 1 from J; bases not matched to a gene: 6. Germline V CDR1 and CDR2: SGHAT, FQNNGV. This CDR3 is built from 17 residues. The CDR3 sequence: CASSRGLAGGESYEQYF. DNA for the CDR3: TGTGCCAGCAGCCGGGGACTAGCGGGAGGCGAATCCTACGAGCAGTACTTC.

This sequence joins TRBV11-2 and TRBJ1-3; no reliable D call. The V and J ends lost 1 base and 0 bases respectively, with 13 bases between them. This CDR3 region has 17 residues. CDR1 SGHAT and CDR2 FQNNGV come from the germline V gene. CDR3 loop: CASSLVGRESSGNTIYF. CDR3 bases: TGTGCCAGCAGCTTAGTGGGGAGGGAGAGCTCTGGAAACACCATATATTTT.

The chain employs TRBV5-1 and TRBJ2-7; perhaps TRBD1 as D (6 bases). The CDR3 extends over 14 amino acids. V lost 0 bases to trimming and J lost 5 bases, with 12 bases between them. The V gene's germline CDR1 is SGHRS and CDR2 YFSETQ. In DNA form, the CDR3 reads TGCGCCAGCAGCTTGGGGACAGAGTTTGACGAGCAGTACTTC. It codes for CASSLGTEFDEQYF.

The CDR3 region is CASSFRDRVDPFYGYTF. Here the CDR3 DNA reads TGCGCCAGCAGCTTCCGGGACAGGGTGGACCCATTCTATGGCTACACCTTC. V is TRBV4-1 and J is TRBJ1-2; 9 nucleotides match TRBD1. Germline CDR1 and CDR2: MGHRA and YSYEKL. This CDR3 has 17 residues. V lost 5 bases, J lost 4 bases, and 14 bases stayed unmatched.

V is TRBV13 and J is TRBJ2-2, with TRBD2 as a possible D gene (6 bases). V lost 5 bases, J lost 5 bases, and 15 bases lay in between. Germline-derived CDR1 and CDR2 are PRHDT and FYEKMQ (reference sequence). This CDR3 has 15 amino acids. The CDR3 reads CASSPRLGRTGELFF. CDR3 bases: TGTGCCAGCAGCCCCCGACTAGGGAGGACCGGGGAGCTGTTTTTT.

V is TRBV7-9 and J is TRBJ2-7; 7 bases line up with TRBD1. The length of the CDR3 is 14 residues. V trimming: 0 bases; J trimming: 4 bases; junction bases outside the gene matches: 3. Germline CDR1 and CDR2: SEHNR and FQNEAQ (reference sequence). The CDR3 sequence: CASSLARTGYEQYF. CDR3 in DNA: TGTGCCAGCAGCTTAGCTCGGACAGGTTACGAGCAGTACTTC.

This clone was found a few times. The rearrangement links TRBV10-3 to TRBJ2-5, with D possibly matching TRBD1 (6 bases). Germline-derived CDR1 and CDR2 are ENHRY and SYGVKD. The CDR3 runs to 14 residues. V was pared by 3 bases and J by 5 bases, with 13 bases between. CDR3 protein: CAISEQGFGETQYF. In DNA form, the CDR3 reads TGTGCCATCAGTGAACAGGGATTTGGGGAGACCCAGTACTTC.

This rearrangement joins TRBV28 to TRBJ1-1, with D perhaps matching TRBD1 (6 bases). Trimming took 3 bases from V and 0 from J, leaving 14 bases between them. The CDR3 is 16 amino acids. Germline CDR1 and CDR2: MDHEN and SYDVKM. CDR3 sequence: CASSFLPQGLNTEAFF. DNA for the CDR3: TGTGCCAGCAGTTTTCTCCCCCAGGGGTTGAACACTGAAGCTTTCTTT.

With respect to this clone: Because the CDR3's place on the DNA is in doubt, the DNA is left out and the CDR3 is given as listed by TCRdb. This chain uses TRBV27 with TRBJ2-7; TRBD1 is the table's D call and was not checked against the DNA. Germline V lookup: CDR1 MNHEY, CDR2 SMNVEV (reference sequence). The CDR3 length is 14 residues, termini included. This CDR3 is CASSSSRQGFEQYF.

The chain couples TRBV30 to TRBJ2-6; D not resolved. The V end was cut by 0 bases, the J end by 4 bases, with 10 bases between. The V gene's germline CDR1 is GTSNPN and CDR2 SVGIG (reference sequence). The CDR3 is 15 amino acids. Here the CDR3 DNA reads TGTGCCTGGAGTGTCCTCGGTACCGGGGCCAACGTCCTGACTTTC. It is translated as CAWSVLGTGANVLTF.

The chain links TRBV5-6 to TRBJ1-2, with a possible D match to TRBD1 (5 bases). Looked up from germline, CDR1 is SGHDT and CDR2 is YYEEEE. Trimming left V 0 bases short and J 0 bases short, with 9 bases between. The CDR3 is made up of 15 amino acids. Here the CDR3 reads CASSLGGTSNYGYTF. CDR3 in DNA: TGTGCCAGCAGCTTGGGGGGGACTTCTAACTATGGCTACACCTTC.

Written as DNA, the CDR3 is TGTGCCAGCAGTTTTCTAGCGACCCACACAGATACGCAGTATTTT. Its translation is CASSFLATHTDTQYF. This chain joins TRBV28 and TRBJ2-3, with D tentatively TRBD2 (6 bases). Trimming pared 3 bases from V and 2 bases from J, leaving 12 bases between. The length of the CDR3 is 15 residues. In germline, CDR1 is MDHEN, CDR2 SYDVKM. The full variable domain, completed using reference TRBV28 and TRBJ2-3, is DVKVTQSSRYLVKRTGEKVFLECVQDMDHENMFWYRQDPGLGLRLIYFSYDVKMKEKGDIPEGYSVSREKKERFSLILESASTNQTSMYLCASSFLATHTDTQYFGPGTRLTVL.

This clone was detected only once. The chain links TRBV6-1 to TRBJ2-4; tentatively, D is TRBD1 (6 bases). Between the trimmed V and J ends, which lost 6 bases and 10 bases, there was a span of 22 bases. This CDR3 comprises 15 residues. CDR1 and CDR2 (germline): MNHNS, SASEGT. CDR3 sequence reads: CASRPIQGQRPIQYF. The CDR3 nucleotides are TGTGCCAGCAGGCCCATCCAAGGACAGCGCCCAATTCAGTACTTC.

The chain links TRBV11-2 to TRBJ2-7, with 7 bases that match TRBD1. Germline lookup yields CDR1 SGHAT and CDR2 FQNNGV. V lost 1 base and J lost 2; bases outside the gene matches: 5. The CDR3 totals 15 residues. The CDR3 loop reads CASSLVQGITYEQYF. The CDR3 DNA follows: TGTGCCAGCAGCTTAGTACAGGGGATTACCTACGAGCAGTACTTC.

This clone was recorded only once. The rearrangement joins TRBV28 to TRBJ1-6, with 8 bases fitting TRBD1. The V gene end was trimmed by 3 bases and the J gene end by 7 bases; junction bases not matched to a gene: 2. The CDR3 has 14 residues. Per germline, CDR1 MDHEN and CDR2 SYDVKM. The chain's CDR3 is CASSFGQGNSPLHF. CDR3 nucleotides: TGTGCCAGCAGTTTCGGACAGGGAAATTCACCCCTCCACTTT.

The chain links TRBV10-3 to TRBJ1-1; tentative D call: TRBD1 (6 bases). V was shortened by 5 bases and J by 2 bases, with 21 bases between the two germline ends. The CDR3 extends over 17 amino acids. Germline lookup yields CDR1 ENHRY and CDR2 SYGVKD. The CDR3 DNA is TGTGCCATCAGTCTGCGGGGGGCCCCCGCGGCTAACACTGAAGCTTTCTTT. Translation gives CAISLRGAPAANTEAFF.

This clone occurred a few times. The genes are TRBV6-6 and TRBJ2-7, with D maybe TRBD1 (5 bases). V dropped 6 bases and J dropped 5 bases, with 11 bases sitting between them. Germline V gene data show CDR1 as MNHNY and CDR2 as SVGAGI (reference sequence). The CDR3 has 12 residues. The CDR3 sequence is CASSAGPHEQYF. CDR3 DNA sequence: TGTGCCAGCAGCGCAGGGCCCCACGAGCAGTACTTC.

The rearrangement links TRBV7-3 to TRBJ2-7; 10 nucleotides line up with TRBD1. From germline, CDR1 is SGHTA and CDR2 FQGTGA. Trimming cost V 5 bases and J 3 bases; bases outside gene matches: 7. This CDR3 spans 15 amino acids. The CDR3 loop is CASSPDRGLGYEQYF. The CDR3 DNA reads as TGTGCCAGCAGCCCTGACAGGGGGCTAGGCTACGAGCAGTACTTC.

The J gene is TRBJ2-5, the V gene TRBV4-1; 8 bases match TRBD1. The germline CDR1 and CDR2 sequences are MGHRA and YSYEKL. Trimming removed 5 bases from V and 7 bases from J; junction bases left unmatched: 15. The CDR3 consists of 16 residues. CDR3 bases: TGCGCCAGCAGCTCACCGGGACAGGCCTACCCAAGGACCCAGTACTTC. It encodes CASSSPGQAYPRTQYF.

V usage is TRBV28 and J usage is TRBJ2-7, with D uncertain. CDR3 size: 12 residues. Germline CDR1 MDHEN, CDR2 SYDVKM. Trimming cost V 4 bases and J 0 bases, with 4 bases left between them. The CDR3 nucleotides read TGTGCCAGCAGTTCAATCTCCTACGAGCAGTACTTC. Translation gives CASSSISYEQYF.